The entry below describes one T cell receptor beta chain. This record comes from a study of control samples from healthy donors and cancer patients. The table came from immunoSEQ multiplex PCR; TCRdb's copy has only in-frame clones and leaves some out. The repertoire consists of some 130,000 clones, with around 93% occurring once and the leading ten covering roughly 8.8%. Per the germline V gene, CDR1 is SQVTM and CDR2 is ANQGSEA. CDR3 length equals 15 residues. The V gene lost 7 bases and the J gene lost 1 base, with 19 bases spanning the gap. V is TRBV29-1 and J is TRBJ1-1; D gene ambiguous. The clonotype was recovered from a man aged 18-30 years in good health. Material for sequencing was blood. This CDR3 reads CSAPSPKTGNTEAFF. CDR3 DNA sequence: TGCAGCGCCCCCTCTCCAAAAACGGGGAACACTGAAGCTTTCTTT. The whole variable domain, filled in from reference TRBV29-1 and TRBJ1-1, reads SAVISQKPSRDICQRGTSLTIQCQVDSQVTMMFWYRQQPGQSLTLIATANQGSEATYESGFVIDKFPISRPNLTFSTLTVSNMSPEDSSIYLCSAPSPKTGNTEAFFGQGTRLTVV.